This entry is about one TCR beta chain. Its antigen remains unknown. The entry originates in a study of cytomegalovirus exposure and HLA in healthy donors. Study-wide points: The investigators catalogued 150 to 200 TCR beta chains as cytomegalovirus-associated. TRBV6-2, TRBV6-3 and some other V segments were unresolvable in 87-base-pair reads.

Primers included in the PCR were 60 Vbeta and 13 Jbeta primers. Clones were read by immunoSEQ multiplex PCR, and TCRdb kept only the in-frame ones, dropping some. The table has 60,000 to 75,000 clones, roughly 80% seen once; the top ten hold 22%. The CDR3 runs 13 residues. Germline-derived CDR1 and CDR2 are LGHNA and YNFKEQ. Trimming removed 8 bases from V and 8 bases from J, with 15 bases in between. The rearrangement joins TRBV4-2 to TRBJ1-4, with D perhaps matching TRBD1 (6 bases). This clonotype originated in a woman in her 30s in good health and CMV-seropositive. Sequences were obtained from PBMCs. CDR3 in amino acids: CASGNREGEKLFF. DNA of the CDR3: TGTGCCAGCGGAAACAGGGAGGGGGAAAAACTGTTTTTT.